Listed below are T cell receptor beta chains from one sample, sequenced in a study of vaccination and CD4 T cells after COVID-19. TCRdb reanalysed the PCR reads using MiXCR and keeps one entry per CDR3 protein. Of 20,000 to 25,000 distinct CDR3 sequences listed, 45% to 55% were seen once; the top ten hold 10% to 15%. Their antigens remain unidentified. Here the sequenced sample was CD4+ T cells from blood, cultured in vitro, taken about 7 months after SARS-CoV-2 vaccination. The origin of the receptors is a human donor who had recovered from COVID-19. Both conserved end residues are part of each CDR3. D genes are given only for firm matches. Part of the rows lack a size; the others show once, few, many or a class for expanded clones.

clone_size,d_call,v_call,j_call,cdr3_nt,cdr3_aa
-,TRBD2,TRBV24-1,TRBJ2-1,TGTGCCACCAGTGCCCCAACCGGGACTAGCATCATCAGAGGGGGGGCCAATGAGCAGTTCTTC,CATSAPTGTSIIRGGANEQFF
-,-,TRBV6-5,TRBJ2-1,TGTGCCAGCAGTTACTCGAGGCTAGGGCTAGGAGGTGAGCAGTTCTTC,CASSYSRLGLGGEQFF
-,-,TRBV11-2,TRBJ2-6,TGTGCCAGCAGCGAACAGGTCTCTGGGGCCAACGTCCTGACTTTC,CASSEQVSGANVLTF
-,TRBD2,TRBV20-1,TRBJ2-7,TGCAGTGCTAGATTGGGGACTAGCGGATACGAGCAGTACTTC,CSARLGTSGYEQYF
-,TRBD2,TRBV20-1,TRBJ2-1,TGCAGTGCCGGCGGGACTAGCGGGAGTAGTGAGCAGTTCTTC,CSAGGTSGSSEQFF
few,TRBD2,TRBV7-2,TRBJ2-5,TGTGCCAGCAGCTTAGCGCCGGGCGGGGGGGGTGGTTGGCAAGAGACCCAGTACTTC,CASSLAPGGGGGWQETQYF
few,TRBD2,TRBV7-2,TRBJ2-7,TGTGCCAGCAGCTTACTAGCGGGAGTAGCCTACGAGCAGTACTTC,CASSLLAGVAYEQYF
-,TRBD1,TRBV5-1,TRBJ1-2,TGCGCCAGCAGCTCCGGGACAGCTTGGTATGGCTACACCTTC,CASSSGTAWYGYTF
-,-,TRBV27,TRBJ2-2,TGTGCCAGCAGGCAAGGGGTCACCGGGGAGCTGTTTTTT,CASRQGVTGELFF
large,TRBD1,TRBV6-2/TRBV6-3,TRBJ1-5,TGTGCCAGCAGCCTACAGGGGGATCAGCCCCAGCATTTT,CASSLQGDQPQHF
-,-,TRBV11-3,TRBJ2-5,TGTGCCAGCAGCTGGGGCCCTCAAGAGACCCAGTACTTC,CASSWGPQETQYF
few,TRBD1,TRBV6-1,TRBJ2-7,TGTGCCAGTAATACCGGGACAGCGTTGGGCGAGCAGTACTTC,CASNTGTALGEQYF
-,TRBD1,TRBV7-9,TRBJ1-2,TGTGCCAGCAGCTTGGGACAGGGAAACTATGGCTACACCTTC,CASSLGQGNYGYTF
-,-,TRBV7-9,TRBJ2-5,TGTGCCAGCGGCTACGCCGGTCAAGAGACCCAGTACTTC,CASGYAGQETQYF
few,TRBD1,TRBV7-2,TRBJ2-7,TGTGCCAGCAGCTCCCGGACAGGGGGGACCTACGAGCAGTACTTC,CASSSRTGGTYEQYF
-,TRBD1,TRBV20-1,TRBJ1-1,TGCAGTGCTGGGAGGACAGGGCGGAACACTGAAGCTTTCTTT,CSAGRTGRNTEAFF
few,TRBD2,TRBV7-6,TRBJ2-1,TGTGCCAGCAGCTTTAGCGGGGGGGACAATGAGCAGTTCTTC,CASSFSGGDNEQFF
-,TRBD1,TRBV10-3,TRBJ1-2,TGTGCCATCACTGGACAGGGAATTGGTGGCTACACCTTC,CAITGQGIGGYTF
-,-,TRBV7-8,TRBJ1-2,TGTGCCAGCAGCTTTAACAGGGACTCTAACTATGGCTACACCTTC,CASSFNRDSNYGYTF
few,-,TRBV6-1,TRBJ1-6,TGTGCCAGCGGCCGGGTGCGAAATTCACCCCTCCACTTT,CASGRVRNSPLHF
medium-sized,-,TRBV30,TRBJ1-2,TGTGCCTGGAGTGTAAGTCAGAACTATGGCTACACCTTC,CAWSVSQNYGYTF
-,TRBD2,TRBV19,TRBJ2-1,TGTGCCAGTATGAGGGTAGCGGGGGGACATGAGCAGTTCTTC,CASMRVAGGHEQFF
-,-,TRBV6-5,TRBJ2-1,TGTGCCAGCAGTTATTTGGGCGGAGCGAGCTCCTACAATGAGCAGTTCTTC,CASSYLGGASSYNEQFF
few,-,TRBV7-9,TRBJ2-7,TGTGCCAGCAGCGGCTTATCACGGCAGGGAGACGAGCAGTACTTC,CASSGLSRQGDEQYF
-,TRBD2,TRBV20-1,TRBJ2-7,TGCAGTGCTTCCCCCCTCCTCGCGGCAGCGGGAGGGGTCCACGAGCAGTACTTC,CSASPLLAAAGGVHEQYF
-,TRBD1,TRBV20-1,TRBJ2-5,TGCAGTGGTGCGGACAGGGGAGAGACCCAGTACTTC,CSGADRGETQYF
-,-,TRBV4-2,TRBJ1-2,TGTGCCAGCAGCCAAAGTCCGGGCGCGGGGGCTGAAGGCTACACCTTC,CASSQSPGAGAEGYTF
-,-,TRBV4-2,TRBJ2-3,TGTGCCAGCAGCCAAGCCTTCGGGCTCACACGGACAGATACGCAGTATTTT,CASSQAFGLTRTDTQYF
-,TRBD2,TRBV10-3,TRBJ2-1,TGTGCCATCAGTGAGAGGGGGACTAGCGGGGGGCGCTCCTACAATGAGCAGTTCTTC,CAISERGTSGGRSYNEQFF
few,TRBD1,TRBV20-1,TRBJ1-1,TGCAGTGCTAGACCAGGGGGCATCAACACTGAAGCTTTCTTT,CSARPGGINTEAFF
-,TRBD2,TRBV15,TRBJ2-3,TGTGCCACCAGCAGACTGACTAGCGGGATCACAGATACGCAGTATTTT,CATSRLTSGITDTQYF
few,-,TRBV6-2/TRBV6-3,TRBJ1-1,TGTGCCAGCAGTTACAAACAGGGCTCTGAAGCTTTCTTT,CASSYKQGSEAFF
few,-,TRBV7-8,TRBJ1-6,TGTGCCAGCAGCCGGGACGAGAATTCACCCCTCCACTTT,CASSRDENSPLHF
-,TRBD1,TRBV24-1,TRBJ2-5,TGTGCCACCAGTGATTTTCTACAGGGGGCCGAGACCCAGTACTTC,CATSDFLQGAETQYF
-,-,TRBV7-2,TRBJ2-1,TGTGCCAGCAGCCCCCAGGGGACGGTCTACAATGAGCAGTTCTTC,CASSPQGTVYNEQFF
once,-,TRBV7-9,TRBJ1-1,TGTGCCAGCAGCTCTACGAATACTGAAGCTTTCTTT,CASSSTNTEAFF
-,-,TRBV2,TRBJ2-5,TGTGCCAGCAGTGTATTACGTAACCAAGAGACCCAGTACTTC,CASSVLRNQETQYF
-,TRBD1,TRBV12-3/TRBV12-4,TRBJ2-7,TGTGCCAGCAGGGGACAGGGGGCGTACGAGCAGTACTTC,CASRGQGAYEQYF
-,-,TRBV28,TRBJ1-2,TGTGCCAGCAGTTTAACGTTATTCGGCGCCTTCTTC,CASSLTLFGAFF
-,TRBD1,TRBV6-1,TRBJ2-1,TGTGCCAGCACCTCCGGGACAGGGATCAATGAGCAGTTCTTC,CASTSGTGINEQFF
-,TRBD2,TRBV10-3,TRBJ2-7,TGTGCCAGCAGTTCTATTAGCGGGGGCTCCTACGAGCAGTACTTC,CASSSISGGSYEQYF
-,-,TRBV30,TRBJ1-5,TGTGCCTGGAGTGGGGGGGGCAGCTATAGCAATCAGCCCCAGCATTTT,CAWSGGGSYSNQPQHF
-,TRBD1,TRBV5-4,TRBJ1-2,TGTGCCAGCAGCTTGTGGCAGGGGGCTGATGGCTACACCTTC,CASSLWQGADGYTF
-,TRBD2,TRBV20-1,TRBJ2-3,TGCAGTGCGGCTAGCGGGGGGAAGACAGATACGCAGTATTTT,CSAASGGKTDTQYF
few,-,TRBV28,TRBJ2-7,TGTGCCAGCAGCCCCCCCCGCCACGAGCAGTACTTC,CASSPPRHEQYF
-,TRBD2,TRBV7-2,TRBJ2-7,TGTGCCAGCAGCTTAGGACTAGCGGCCGCCTACGAGCAGTACTTC,CASSLGLAAAYEQYF
-,-,TRBV20-1,TRBJ2-7,TGCAGTGCTAGAGACAGGACGGGGAGCTCCTACGAGCAGTACTTC,CSARDRTGSSYEQYF
-,TRBD2,TRBV6-1,TRBJ2-3,TGTGCCAGCAGGCCCGGCCCGGGACTAGCCCTCACAGATACGCAGTATTTT,CASRPGPGLALTDTQYF